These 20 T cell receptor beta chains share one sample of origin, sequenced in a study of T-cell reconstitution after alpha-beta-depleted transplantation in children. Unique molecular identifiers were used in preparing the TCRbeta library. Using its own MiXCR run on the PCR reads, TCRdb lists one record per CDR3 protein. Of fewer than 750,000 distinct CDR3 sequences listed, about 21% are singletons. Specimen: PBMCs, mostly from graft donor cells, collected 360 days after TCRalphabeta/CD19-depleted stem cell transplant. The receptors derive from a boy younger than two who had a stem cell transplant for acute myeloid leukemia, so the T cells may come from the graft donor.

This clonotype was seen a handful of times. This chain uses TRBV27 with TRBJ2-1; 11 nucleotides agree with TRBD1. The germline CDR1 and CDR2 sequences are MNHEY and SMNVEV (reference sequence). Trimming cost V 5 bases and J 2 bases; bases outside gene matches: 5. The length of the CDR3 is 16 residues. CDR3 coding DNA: TGTGCCAGCAGTCTGTGGACAGGGGGCACCTACAATGAGCAGTTCTTC. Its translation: CASSLWTGGTYNEQFF.

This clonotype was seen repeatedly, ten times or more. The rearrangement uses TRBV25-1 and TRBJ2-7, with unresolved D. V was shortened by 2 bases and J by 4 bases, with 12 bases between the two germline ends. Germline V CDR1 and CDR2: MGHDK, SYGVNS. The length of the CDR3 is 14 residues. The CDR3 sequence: CASSEIGHPYEQYF. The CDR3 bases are TGTGCCAGCAGTGAAATCGGGCACCCGTACGAGCAGTACTTC.

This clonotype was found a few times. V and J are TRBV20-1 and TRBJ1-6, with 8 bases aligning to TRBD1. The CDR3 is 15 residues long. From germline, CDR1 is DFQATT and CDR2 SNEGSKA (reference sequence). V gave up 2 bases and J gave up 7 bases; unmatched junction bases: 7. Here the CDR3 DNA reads TGCAGTGCTAGACCTCCAGGGGGCTGGAATTCACCCCTCCACTTT. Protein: CSARPPGGWNSPLHF.

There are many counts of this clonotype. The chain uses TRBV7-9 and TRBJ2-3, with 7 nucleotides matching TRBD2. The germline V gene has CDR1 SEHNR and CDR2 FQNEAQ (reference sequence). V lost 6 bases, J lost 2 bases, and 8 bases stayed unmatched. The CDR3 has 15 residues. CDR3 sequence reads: CASSSTGGSTDTQYF. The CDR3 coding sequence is TGTGCCAGCAGTTCTACCGGGGGGTCCACAGATACGCAGTATTTT.

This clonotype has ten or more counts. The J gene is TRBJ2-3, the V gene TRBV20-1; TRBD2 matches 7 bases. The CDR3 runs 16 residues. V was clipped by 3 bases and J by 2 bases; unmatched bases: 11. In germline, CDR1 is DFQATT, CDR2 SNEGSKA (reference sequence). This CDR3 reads CSASPIAGVPTDTQYF. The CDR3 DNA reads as TGCAGTGCTAGTCCCATCGCGGGGGTCCCCACAGATACGCAGTATTTT.

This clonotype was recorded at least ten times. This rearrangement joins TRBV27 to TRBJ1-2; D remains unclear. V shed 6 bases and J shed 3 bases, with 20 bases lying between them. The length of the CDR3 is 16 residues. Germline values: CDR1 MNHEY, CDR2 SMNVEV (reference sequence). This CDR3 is CASSPDRVSVHYGYTF. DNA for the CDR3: TGTGCCAGCAGCCCCGACCGAGTCAGCGTCCACTATGGCTACACCTTC.

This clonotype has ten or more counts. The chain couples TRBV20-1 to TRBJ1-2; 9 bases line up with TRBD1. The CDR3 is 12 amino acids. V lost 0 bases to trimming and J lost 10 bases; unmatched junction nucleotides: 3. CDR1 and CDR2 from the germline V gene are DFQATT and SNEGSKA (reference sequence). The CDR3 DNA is TGCAGTGCTAGAGATGGGACAGGGCACTACACCTTC. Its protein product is CSARDGTGHYTF.

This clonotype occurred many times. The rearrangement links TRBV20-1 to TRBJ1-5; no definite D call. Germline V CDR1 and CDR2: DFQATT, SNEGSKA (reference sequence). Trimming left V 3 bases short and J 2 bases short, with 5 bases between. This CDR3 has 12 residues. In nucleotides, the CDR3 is TGCAGTGCTAGTCTGGGCAATCAGCCCCAGCATTTT. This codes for CSASLGNQPQHF.

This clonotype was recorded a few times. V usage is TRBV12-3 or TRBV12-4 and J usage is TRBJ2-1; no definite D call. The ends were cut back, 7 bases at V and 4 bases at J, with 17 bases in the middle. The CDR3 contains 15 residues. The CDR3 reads CASKWTIKGYNEQFF. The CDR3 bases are TGTGCCAGCAAGTGGACCATCAAGGGATACAATGAGCAGTTCTTC.

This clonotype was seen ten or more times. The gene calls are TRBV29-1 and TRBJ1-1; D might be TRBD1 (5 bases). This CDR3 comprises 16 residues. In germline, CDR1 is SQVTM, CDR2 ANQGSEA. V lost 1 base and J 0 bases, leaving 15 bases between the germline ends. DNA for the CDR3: TGCAGCGTTGAAGGAAATCGGGGGTCCATGAACACTGAAGCTTTCTTT. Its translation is CSVEGNRGSMNTEAFF.

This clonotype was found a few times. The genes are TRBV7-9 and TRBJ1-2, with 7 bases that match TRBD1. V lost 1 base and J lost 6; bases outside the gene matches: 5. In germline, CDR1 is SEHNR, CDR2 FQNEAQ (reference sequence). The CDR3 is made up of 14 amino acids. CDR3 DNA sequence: TGTGCCAGCAGCTTAGGAATAGGGGGCGATGGCTACACCTTC. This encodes CASSLGIGGDGYTF.

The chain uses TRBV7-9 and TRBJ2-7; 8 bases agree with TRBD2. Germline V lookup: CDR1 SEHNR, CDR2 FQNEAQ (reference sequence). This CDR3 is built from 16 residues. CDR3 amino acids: CATSQGRAGGAHEQYV. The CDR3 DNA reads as TGTGCCACCAGCCAAGGACGGGCGGGGGGTGCCCACGAGCAGTACGTC.

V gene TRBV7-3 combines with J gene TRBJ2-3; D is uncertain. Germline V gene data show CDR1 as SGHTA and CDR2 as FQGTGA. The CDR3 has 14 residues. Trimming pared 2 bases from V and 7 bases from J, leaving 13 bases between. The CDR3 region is CASSLHGRENTQYF. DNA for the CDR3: TGTGCCAGCAGCTTACATGGACGCGAAAATACGCAGTATTTT.

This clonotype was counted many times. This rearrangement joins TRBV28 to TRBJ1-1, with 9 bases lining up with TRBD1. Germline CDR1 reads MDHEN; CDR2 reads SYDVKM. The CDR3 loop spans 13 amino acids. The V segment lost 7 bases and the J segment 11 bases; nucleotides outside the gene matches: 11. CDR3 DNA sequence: TGTGCCAGCATTACAGGGGGCCCCGCGGGGGCTTTCTTT. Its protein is CASITGGPAGAFF. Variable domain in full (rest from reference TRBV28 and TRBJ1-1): DVKVTQSSRYLVKRTGEKVFLECVQDMDHENMFWYRQDPGLGLRLIYFSYDVKMKEKGDIPEGYSVSREKKERFSLILESASTNQTSMYLCASITGGPAGAFFGQGTRLTVV.

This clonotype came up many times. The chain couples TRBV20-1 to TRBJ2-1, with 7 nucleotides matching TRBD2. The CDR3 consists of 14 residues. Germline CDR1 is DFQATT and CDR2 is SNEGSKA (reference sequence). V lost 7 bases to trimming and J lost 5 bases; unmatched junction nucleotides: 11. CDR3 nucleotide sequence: TGCAGTGTCCGGACCAGCGGGGAGGACAATGAGCAGTTCTTC. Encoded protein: CSVRTSGEDNEQFF.

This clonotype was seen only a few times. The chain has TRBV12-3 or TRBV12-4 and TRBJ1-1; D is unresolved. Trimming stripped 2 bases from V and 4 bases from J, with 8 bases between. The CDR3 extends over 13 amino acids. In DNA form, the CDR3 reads TGTGCCAGCAGTTTATCGGGTCCCACTGAAGCTTTCTTT. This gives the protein CASSLSGPTEAFF.

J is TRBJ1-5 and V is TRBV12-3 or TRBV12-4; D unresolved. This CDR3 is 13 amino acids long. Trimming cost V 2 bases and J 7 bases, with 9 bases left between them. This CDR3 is CASSLFGGQPQHF. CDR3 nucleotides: TGTGCCAGCAGTTTATTCGGCGGGCAGCCCCAGCATTTT.

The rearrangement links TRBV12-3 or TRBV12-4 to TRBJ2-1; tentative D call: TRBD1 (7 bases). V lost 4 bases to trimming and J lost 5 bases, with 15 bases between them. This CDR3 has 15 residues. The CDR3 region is CASSYAGQSNNEQFF. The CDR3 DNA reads TGTGCCAGCAGTTACGCGGGACAGTCGAACAATGAGCAGTTCTTC.

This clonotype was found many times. CDR3 region: CASSKPISRNYYVLTF. In DNA, the CDR3 is TGTGCCAGCAGTAAGCCCATATCGCGTAACTATTACGTCCTGACTTTC. The chain is built from TRBV28 and TRBJ2-6; D uncertain. Germline V gene lookup returns CDR1 MDHEN and CDR2 SYDVKM. The CDR3 sequence is 16 residues long. V gave up 5 bases and J gave up 11 bases, with 22 bases separating them. Drawing the rest from reference TRBV28 and TRBJ2-6, the complete variable domain is DVKVTQSSRYLVKRTGEKVFLECVQDMDHENMFWYRQDPGLGLRLIYFSYDVKMKEKGDIPEGYSVSREKKERFSLILESASTNQTSMYLCASSKPISRNYYVLTFGAGSRLTVL.

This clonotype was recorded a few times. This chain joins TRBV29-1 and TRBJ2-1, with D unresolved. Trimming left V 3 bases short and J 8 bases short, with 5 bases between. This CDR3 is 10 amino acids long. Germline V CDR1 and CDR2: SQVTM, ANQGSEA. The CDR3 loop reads CSVEGYEQFF. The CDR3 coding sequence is TGCAGCGTTGAGGGGTATGAGCAGTTCTTC.